The clone carrying this T cell receptor beta chain has just a few counts. No antigen is known for it. The data belong to a study of early T cells in non-severe SARS-CoV-2 infection. Notes on the study in general: CD4 and private specificities were missed by VDJdb matching, which favored anti-spike CD8 responses.

TCRdb itself ran the 5' RACE reads through MiXCR, one entry per CDR3 protein. The sample lists 60,000 to 75,000 distinct CDR3 sequences, around an eighth seen once, with 1.3% to 1.5% in the top ten. This CDR3 has 17 residues. CDR1 is MDHEN and CDR2 is SYDVKM in the germline V gene. V lost 6 bases and J 1 base, leaving 16 bases between the germline ends. This chain connects TRBV28 to TRBJ2-6; no clear D. The receptor comes from an adult who was a healthcare worker with PCR-confirmed SARS-CoV-2 infection or an uninfected control (not recorded which). The input for sequencing was whole blood, taken at baseline. The CDR3 region is CASSLGNVLSGANVLTF. In nucleotides, the CDR3 is TGTGCCAGCAGCCTCGGAAACGTGTTGTCTGGGGCCAACGTCCTGACTTTC.